What follows describes a single T cell receptor (beta chain). The antigen this receptor binds is unknown. There are no base qualities to consult, and no much larger clone falls within one base. The sample's time point label, decoded: baseline pretreatment blood. Sample treatment or condition, as interpreted from the label and publication: 15 Gy SBRT to primary tumor, nephrectomy 4 weeks later. Serial peripheral blood from radiation-treated patients was sampled at baseline, 2 weeks and 4 weeks after SBRT to track tumor-enriched clonotypes. All patients had renal cell carcinoma with clear cell pathology. Genomic DNA for TCR sequencing was prepared using the QIAamp DNA Blood Mini Kit (Qiagen). The analyses included only samples that passed all quality control checks. From V the trimming removes 3 bases and from J it removes 5 bases, while the gene matches leave 5 bases of the junction unaccounted for. CDR1 SGHRS and CDR2 YFSETQ were looked up in the germline V gene. The CDR3 runs 15 amino acids, cysteine and phenylalanine included. The CDR3 DNA has 45 bases and is translated from base 1.

TCR beta libraries were generated from genomic DNA with the immunoSEQ kit, following the manufacturer's recommendations. To prepare libraries, a first multiplex PCR with proprietary primers was run, followed by a second PCR that added unique barcodes, and a bead cleanup was done after each round. A positive control reaction and a negative control reaction, both provided in the kit, were run with every batch of samples. The final libraries were assessed on an Agilent 4200 TapeStation D1000 ScreenTape, pooled by volume, and quantified by qPCR. Sequencing ran on an Illumina NextSeq500 with a MidOutput 150-cycle cartridge, using 156 Read1 and 15 Index1 cycles with kit custom primers. The pooled library was loaded at around 1 pM, and around 22% PhiX control was spiked in. On the study's bioinformatics: The vendor-processed data were analyzed in R, and a clonotype was defined as all T cells that share the same CDR3 nucleotide sequence. For clone abundance analyses, frequencies were normalized to the 10,000 most abundant clones per sample. Public T cell clones, averaging fewer than five per sample, were removed before analysis. Tumor-enriched and baseline blood-enriched clonotypes were defined by at least a 32-fold difference in abundance between compartments. A beta-binomial differential abundance model was applied to find clonotypes that expanded or contracted between blood time points. The Baroni-Urbani and Buser coefficient was used to measure tumor-blood repertoire similarity, and groups were compared with two-tailed Wilcoxon tests in R. Here the immuneACCESS table is served through TCRdb, limited to in-frame sequences with V and J called. Missing clones are a known gap in these copies; in checked studies unresolved V genes cover under half, and the rest lacks a known reason. V, J and clone size are those of that table, while D and trimming were read from the DNA. The sample table contains around 140,000 clones; only one count was recorded for 88% of them. Jointly, the top ten make up about 4.3% of the sample.

This entry is derived from a study of radiation and T cells in renal cell carcinoma (dated by TCRdb to 2019 to 2021). For context, the study as a whole: The samples were drawn from a clinical trial, where primary renal cell carcinomas were treated with 15 Gy of stereotactic body radiation therapy and then removed by nephrectomy 4 weeks afterward. In total, approximately 53 samples underwent TCR beta sequencing: 25 or so tumors plus 27 peripheral blood samples. A total of 4 million to 5 million unique CDR3 nucleotide sequences, encoding roughly 3,000,000 unique CDR3 amino acid sequences, were found across all 50 or so samples. The paper's findings and limits, for the study overall: Tracking of blood repertoire dynamics stopped at roughly 4 weeks after treatment, with no follow-up past that point. Because the trial had a single-armed design, the trial could not examine how radiation dose or scheduling affected the TCR repertoire. Top tumor clonotypes rose in blood from baseline to 2 weeks post-radiation, then contracted by 4 weeks, suggesting transient expansion of tumor-resident clones. No pretreatment tumor biopsies were available, so the baseline intratumoral presence of clonotypes could not be determined.

The chain uses TRBV5-1 and TRBJ2-1; 10 bases in the junction line up with TRBD2. The source is a woman in her sixties or seventies with renal cell carcinoma. Here the sequenced sample was blood, taken from a patient whose treatment included radiotherapy and nephrectomy. The nucleotides are TGCGCCAGCAGCTGGTCCGGGACTAGCGACAATGAGCAGTTCTTC. It specifies CASSWSGTSDNEQFF. This CDR3, with the reference TRBV5-1 and TRBJ2-1 proteins standing in past its ends, gives the full variable domain KAGVTQTPRYLIKTRGQQVTLSCSPISGHRSVSWYQQTPGQGLQFLFEYFSETQRNKGNFPGRFSGRQFSNSRSEMNVSTLELGDSALYLCASSWSGTSDNEQFFGPGTRLTVL.